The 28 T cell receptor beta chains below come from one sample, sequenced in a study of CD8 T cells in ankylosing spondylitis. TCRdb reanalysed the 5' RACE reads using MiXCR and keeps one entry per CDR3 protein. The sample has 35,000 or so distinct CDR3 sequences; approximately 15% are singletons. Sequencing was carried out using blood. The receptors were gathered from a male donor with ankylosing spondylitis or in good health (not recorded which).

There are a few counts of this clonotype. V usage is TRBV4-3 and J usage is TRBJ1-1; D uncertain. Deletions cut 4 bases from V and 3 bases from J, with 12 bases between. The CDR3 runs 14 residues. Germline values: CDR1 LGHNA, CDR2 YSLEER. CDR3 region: CASSLSRVHTEAFF. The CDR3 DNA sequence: TGCGCCAGCAGCCTCAGTCGGGTACACACTGAAGCTTTCTTT.

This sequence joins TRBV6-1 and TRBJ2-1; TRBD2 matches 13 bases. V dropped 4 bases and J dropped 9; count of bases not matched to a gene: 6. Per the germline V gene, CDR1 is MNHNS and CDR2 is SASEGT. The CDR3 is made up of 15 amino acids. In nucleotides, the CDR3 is TGTGCCAGCAGTGCCACTAGCGGGAGGGCCGGTGAGCAGTTCTTC. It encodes CASSATSGRAGEQFF.

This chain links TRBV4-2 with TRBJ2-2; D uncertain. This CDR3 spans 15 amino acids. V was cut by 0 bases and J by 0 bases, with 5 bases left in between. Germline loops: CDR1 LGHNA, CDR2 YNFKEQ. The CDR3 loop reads CASSQDMSNTGELFF. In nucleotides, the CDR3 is TGTGCCAGCAGCCAAGATATGTCGAACACCGGGGAGCTGTTTTTT.

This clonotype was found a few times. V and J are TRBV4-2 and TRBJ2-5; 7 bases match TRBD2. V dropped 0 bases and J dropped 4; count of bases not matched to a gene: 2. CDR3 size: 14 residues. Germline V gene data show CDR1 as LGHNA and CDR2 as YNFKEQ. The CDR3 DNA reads TGTGCCAGCAGCCAAGATGAGCGGGGAGAGACCCAGTACTTC. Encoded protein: CASSQDERGETQYF.

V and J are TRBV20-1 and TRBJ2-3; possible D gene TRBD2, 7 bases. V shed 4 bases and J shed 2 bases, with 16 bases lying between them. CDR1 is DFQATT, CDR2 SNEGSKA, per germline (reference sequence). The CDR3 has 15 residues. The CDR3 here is CSAKGGGGHTDTQYF. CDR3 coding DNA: TGCAGTGCTAAGGGAGGGGGAGGCCACACAGATACGCAGTATTTT.

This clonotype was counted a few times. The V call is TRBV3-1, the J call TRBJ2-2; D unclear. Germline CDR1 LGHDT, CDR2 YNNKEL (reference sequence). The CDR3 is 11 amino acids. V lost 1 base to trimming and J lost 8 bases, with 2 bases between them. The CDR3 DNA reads TGTGCCAGCAGCCAAGGGGGGGAGCTGTTTTTT. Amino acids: CASSQGGELFF.

The CDR3 reads CASSLLGATDTQYF. DNA of the CDR3: TGTGCCAGCAGCTTATTGGGGGCAACAGATACGCAGTATTTT. The rearrangement joins TRBV11-2 to TRBJ2-3, with D perhaps matching TRBD1 (6 bases). Trimming stripped 2 bases from V and 3 bases from J, with 9 bases between. CDR1 is SGHAT, CDR2 FQNNGV, per germline. The CDR3 runs to 14 residues.

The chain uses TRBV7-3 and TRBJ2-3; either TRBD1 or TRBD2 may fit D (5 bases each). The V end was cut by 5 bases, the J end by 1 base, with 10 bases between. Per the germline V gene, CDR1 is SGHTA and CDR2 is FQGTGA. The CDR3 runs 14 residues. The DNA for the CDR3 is TGTGCCAGCAGCCCGATGGGGGGCACAGATACGCAGTATTTT. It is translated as CASSPMGGTDTQYF.

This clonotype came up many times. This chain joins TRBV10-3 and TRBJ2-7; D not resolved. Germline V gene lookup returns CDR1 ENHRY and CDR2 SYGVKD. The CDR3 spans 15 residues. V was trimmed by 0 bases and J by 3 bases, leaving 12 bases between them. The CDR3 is CAISESGMTGYEQYF. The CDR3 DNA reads TGTGCCATCAGTGAGTCGGGAATGACGGGCTACGAGCAGTACTTC.

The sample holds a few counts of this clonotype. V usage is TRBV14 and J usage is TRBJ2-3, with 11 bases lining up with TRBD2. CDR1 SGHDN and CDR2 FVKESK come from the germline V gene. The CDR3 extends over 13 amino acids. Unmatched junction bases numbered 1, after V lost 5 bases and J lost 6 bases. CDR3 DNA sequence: TGTGCCAGCAGCTGGACTAGCGGGGATACGCAGTATTTT. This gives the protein CASSWTSGDTQYF.

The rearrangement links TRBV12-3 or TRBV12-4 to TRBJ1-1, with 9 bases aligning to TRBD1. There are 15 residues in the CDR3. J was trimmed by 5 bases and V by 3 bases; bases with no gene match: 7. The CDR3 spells CASSLAGTGYTEAFF. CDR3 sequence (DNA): TGTGCCAGCAGTTTGGCTGGGACAGGGTATACTGAAGCTTTCTTT.

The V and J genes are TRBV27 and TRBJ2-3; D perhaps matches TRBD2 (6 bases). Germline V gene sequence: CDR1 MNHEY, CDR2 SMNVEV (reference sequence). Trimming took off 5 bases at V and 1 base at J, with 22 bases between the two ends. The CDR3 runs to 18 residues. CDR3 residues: CASSGGSFLPGGTDTQYF. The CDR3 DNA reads TGTGCCAGCAGTGGAGGGAGTTTCCTCCCGGGTGGCACAGATACGCAGTATTTT.

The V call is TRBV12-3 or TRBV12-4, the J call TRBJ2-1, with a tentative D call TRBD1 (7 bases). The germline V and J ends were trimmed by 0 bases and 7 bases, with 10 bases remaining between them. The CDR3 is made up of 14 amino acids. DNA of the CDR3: TGTGCCAGCAGTTTAGCGGAGGGGGCTAATGAGCAGTTCTTC. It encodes CASSLAEGANEQFF.

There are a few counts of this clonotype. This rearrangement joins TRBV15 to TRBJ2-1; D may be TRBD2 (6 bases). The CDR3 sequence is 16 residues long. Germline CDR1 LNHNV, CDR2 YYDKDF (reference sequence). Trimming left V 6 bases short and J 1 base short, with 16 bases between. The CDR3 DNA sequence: TGTGCCACCAGTGTGTGGGCGGGGTGGTCCTACAATGAGCAGTTCTTC. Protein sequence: CATSVWAGWSYNEQFF. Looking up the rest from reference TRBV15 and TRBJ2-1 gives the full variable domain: DAMVIQNPRYQVTQFGKPVTLSCSQTLNHNVMYWYQQKSSQAPKLLFHYYDKDFNNEADTPDNFQSRRPNTSFCFLDIRSPGLGDTAMYLCATSVWAGWSYNEQFFGPGTRLTVL.

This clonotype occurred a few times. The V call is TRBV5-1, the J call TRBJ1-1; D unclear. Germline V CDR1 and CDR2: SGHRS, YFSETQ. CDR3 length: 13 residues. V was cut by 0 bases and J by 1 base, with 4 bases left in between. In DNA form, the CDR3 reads TGCGCCAGCAGCTTGGAACAGAACACTGAAGCTTTCTTT. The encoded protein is CASSLEQNTEAFF.

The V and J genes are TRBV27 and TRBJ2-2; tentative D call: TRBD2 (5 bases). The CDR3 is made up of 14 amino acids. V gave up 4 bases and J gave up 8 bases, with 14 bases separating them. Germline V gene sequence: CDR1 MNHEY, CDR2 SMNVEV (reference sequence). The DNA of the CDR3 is TGTGCCAGCAGTTCCCTCCCCGGGGAGGGGGAGCTGTTTTTT. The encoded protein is CASSSLPGEGELFF.

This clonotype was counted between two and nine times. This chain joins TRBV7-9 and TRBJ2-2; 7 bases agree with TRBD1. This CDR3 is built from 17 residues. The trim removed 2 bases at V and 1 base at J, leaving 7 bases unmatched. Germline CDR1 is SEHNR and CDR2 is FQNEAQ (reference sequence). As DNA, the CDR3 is TGTGCCAGCAGCTTACCGTCGGGACAGAGGAACACCGGGGAGCTGTTTTTT. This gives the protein CASSLPSGQRNTGELFF.

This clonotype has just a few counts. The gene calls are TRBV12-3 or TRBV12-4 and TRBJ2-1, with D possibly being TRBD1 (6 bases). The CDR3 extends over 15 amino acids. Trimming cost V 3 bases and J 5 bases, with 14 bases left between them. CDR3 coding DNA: TGTGCCAGCAGTTTGTGGACAGCAGTTAACAATGAGCAGTTCTTC. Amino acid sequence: CASSLWTAVNNEQFF.

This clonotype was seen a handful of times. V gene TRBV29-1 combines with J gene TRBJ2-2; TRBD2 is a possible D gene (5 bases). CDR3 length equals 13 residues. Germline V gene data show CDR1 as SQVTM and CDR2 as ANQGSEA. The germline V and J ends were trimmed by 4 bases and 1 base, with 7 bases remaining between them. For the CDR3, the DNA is TGCAGCGTTGTACGGGAGAACACCGGGGAGCTGTTTTTT. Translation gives CSVVRENTGELFF.

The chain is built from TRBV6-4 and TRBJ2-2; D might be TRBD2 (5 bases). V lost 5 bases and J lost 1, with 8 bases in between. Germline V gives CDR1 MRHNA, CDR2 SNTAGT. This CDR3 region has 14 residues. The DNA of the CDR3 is TGTGCCAGCAGTAGGGAGATGAACACCGGGGAGCTGTTTTTT. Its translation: CASSREMNTGELFF.

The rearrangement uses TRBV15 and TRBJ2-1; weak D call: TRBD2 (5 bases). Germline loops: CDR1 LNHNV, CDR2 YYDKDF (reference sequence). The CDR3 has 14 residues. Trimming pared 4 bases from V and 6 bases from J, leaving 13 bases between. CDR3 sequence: CATSNGVYGNEQFF. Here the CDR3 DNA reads TGTGCCACCAGCAACGGGGTCTACGGCAATGAGCAGTTCTTC.

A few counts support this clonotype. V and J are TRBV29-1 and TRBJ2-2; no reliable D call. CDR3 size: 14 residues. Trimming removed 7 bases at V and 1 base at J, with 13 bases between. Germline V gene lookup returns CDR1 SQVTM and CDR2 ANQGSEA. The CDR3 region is CSAGPTQNTGELFF. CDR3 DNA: TGCAGCGCAGGACCGACCCAGAACACCGGGGAGCTGTTTTTT.

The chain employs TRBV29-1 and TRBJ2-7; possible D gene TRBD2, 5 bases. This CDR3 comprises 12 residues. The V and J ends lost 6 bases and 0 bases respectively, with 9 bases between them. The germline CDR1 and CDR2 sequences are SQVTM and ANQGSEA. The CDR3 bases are TGCAGCGTCCGGACTCTCTCCTACGAGCAGTACTTC. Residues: CSVRTLSYEQYF.

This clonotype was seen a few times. CDR3 nucleotides: TGCAGTGTTAGCGGCAATGGCTACGAGCAGTACGTC. Its protein product is CSVSGNGYEQYV. The genes are TRBV20-1 and TRBJ2-7, with TRBD2 as a possible D gene (6 bases). The CDR3 totals 12 residues. Germline CDR1 and CDR2: DFQATT and SNEGSKA (reference sequence). With 7 bases removed from V and 3 bases from J, the gap between germline ends came to 13 bases.

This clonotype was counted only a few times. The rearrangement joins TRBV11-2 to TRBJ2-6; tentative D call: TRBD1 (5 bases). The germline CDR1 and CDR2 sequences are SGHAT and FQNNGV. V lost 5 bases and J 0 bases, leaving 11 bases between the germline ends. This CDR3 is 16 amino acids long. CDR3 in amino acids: CASSLTGSSGANVLTF. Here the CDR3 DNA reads TGTGCCAGCAGCCTAACAGGCAGCTCTGGGGCCAACGTCCTGACTTTC.

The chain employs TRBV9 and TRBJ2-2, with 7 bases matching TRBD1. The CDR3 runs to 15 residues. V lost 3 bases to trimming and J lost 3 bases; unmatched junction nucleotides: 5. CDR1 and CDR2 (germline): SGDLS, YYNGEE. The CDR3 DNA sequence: TGTGCCAGCAGCGCGAGGGGACAGCACACCGGGGAGCTGTTTTTT. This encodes CASSARGQHTGELFF.

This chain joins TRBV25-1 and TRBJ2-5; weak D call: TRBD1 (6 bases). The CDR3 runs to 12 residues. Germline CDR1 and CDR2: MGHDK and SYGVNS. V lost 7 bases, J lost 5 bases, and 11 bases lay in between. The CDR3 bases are TGTGCCAGCACCGGCCAGGGGGAGACCCAGTACTTC. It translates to CASTGQGETQYF.

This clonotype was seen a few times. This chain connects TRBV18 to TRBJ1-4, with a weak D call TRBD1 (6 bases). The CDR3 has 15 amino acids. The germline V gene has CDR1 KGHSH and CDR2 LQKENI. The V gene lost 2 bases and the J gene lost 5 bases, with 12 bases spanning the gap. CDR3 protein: CASSPYRGGNEKLFF. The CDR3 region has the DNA TGTGCCAGCTCACCATACAGAGGGGGAAATGAAAAACTGTTTTTT.